This T cell receptor (beta chain) was found in a study of T cell responses to AZD1222 COVID-19 vaccine. Sequenced by immunoSEQ multiplex PCR; TCRdb stores in-frame clones only, minus some. The sample yields roughly 79,000 clones, 92% seen once. Overall study results and limits: The study reported that nearly half of spike-specific TCRs target unmutated variant regions. It should be noted that donors were predominantly white British and more often female, and clonal diversity was possibly underestimated. Repertoire samples came only from after the peak T cell response. When two AZD1222 doses had been given, Spike-specific TCR breadth and depth rose.

The CDR3 totals 12 residues. Deletions cut 7 bases from V and 9 bases from J, with 16 bases between. Germline loops: CDR1 SNHLY, CDR2 FYNNEI. Concerning this clone: As yet, its antigen is unknown.

The specimen was peripheral blood, collected on day 0 of MenACWY control vaccination. The clonotype comes from an adult in good health. V usage is TRBV2 and J usage is TRBJ2-7; no reliable D call. The CDR3 loop reads CASTDRAPGQYF. The CDR3 DNA reads TGTGCCAGCACCGATAGGGCGCCTGGGCAGTACTTC.